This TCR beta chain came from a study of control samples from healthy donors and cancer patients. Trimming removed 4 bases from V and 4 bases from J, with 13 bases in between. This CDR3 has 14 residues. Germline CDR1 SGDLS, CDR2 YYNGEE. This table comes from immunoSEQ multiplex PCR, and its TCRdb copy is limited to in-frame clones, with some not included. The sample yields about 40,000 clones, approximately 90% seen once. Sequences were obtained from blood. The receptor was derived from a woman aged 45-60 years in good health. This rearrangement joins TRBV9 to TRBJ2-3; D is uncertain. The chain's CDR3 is CASSIIHPSDTQYF. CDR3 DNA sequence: TGTGCCAGCAGCATAATCCACCCATCAGATACGCAGTATTTT. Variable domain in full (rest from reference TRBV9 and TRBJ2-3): DSGVTQTPKHLITATGQRVTLRCSPRSGDLSVYWYQQSLDQGLQFLIQYYNGEERAKGNILERFSAQQFPDLHSELNLSSLELGDSALYFCASSIIHPSDTQYFGPGTRLTVL.